The 20 T cell receptor beta chains in this list originate from one sample, sequenced in a study of graft-versus-host responses after intestinal transplantation. TCRdb's copy holds only in-frame clones and misses some; the assay was immunoSEQ multiplex PCR. This sample has 12,000 to 15,000 clones, with around 33% found just once. 200,000 CFSE-labeled responder cells were plated with 200,000 irradiated, violet-dye-labeled stimulator cells. The input for sequencing was alloreactive CD8+ T cells from a mixed lymphocyte reaction culture, taken before intestinal transplant. Subset indicated: CFSE-low proliferating T cells sorted from roughly six-day pre-transplant mixed lymphocyte reaction (GvH or HvG direction). These receptors were obtained from a human patient who received an intestinal transplant.

The chain employs TRBV5-1 and TRBJ2-3; D is unresolved. Trimming took off 0 bases at V and 2 bases at J, with 13 bases between the two ends. Germline CDR1 reads SGHRS; CDR2 reads YFSETQ. This CDR3 comprises 16 residues. The CDR3 bases are TGCGCCAGCAGCTTGGCCCGCCTAGGAGACACAGATACGCAGTATTTT. The encoded protein is CASSLARLGDTDTQYF.

The chain is built from TRBV4-3 and TRBJ2-3; 14 bases fit TRBD2. The CDR3 has 19 residues. The germline V gene has CDR1 LGHNA and CDR2 YSLEER. Trimming cost V 0 bases and J 0 bases; bases outside gene matches: 5. CDR3 sequence (DNA): TGCGCCAGCAGCCAAGATCGGGGACTAGCGGGGGCTAGCACAGATACGCAGTATTTT. Its translation: CASSQDRGLAGASTDTQYF.

A word on this clone: The junction does not match germline at one end; this may be a read error. The chain is built from TRBV9 and TRBJ2-3, with 7 bases identical to TRBD2. The CDR3 length is 18 residues. Germline CDR1 reads SGDLS; CDR2 reads YYNGEE. CDR3 nucleotides: TGTGCCGGCAGCGTATGGGACTATGTGGATTCTAGCACAGATACGCAGTATTTT. It yields the protein CAGSVWDYVDSSTDTQYF.

This clone was seen a few times. V usage is TRBV10-3 and J usage is TRBJ2-3, with D perhaps matching TRBD1 (6 bases). From germline, CDR1 is ENHRY and CDR2 SYGVKD. The length of the CDR3 is 14 residues. V was cut by 3 bases and J by 1 base, with 8 bases left in between. CDR3 in amino acids: CAISDRGRTDTQYF. CDR3 sequence (DNA): TGTGCCATCAGTGACAGGGGTCGCACAGATACGCAGTATTTT.

V gene TRBV30 combines with J gene TRBJ1-6; tentative D call: TRBD1 (6 bases). This CDR3 comprises 16 residues. With 7 bases removed from V and 0 bases from J, the gap between germline ends came to 16 bases. Germline V lookup: CDR1 GTSNPN, CDR2 SVGIG (reference sequence). CDR3 in amino acids: CAYSSGAGSYNSPLHF. Here the CDR3 DNA reads TGTGCCTACAGCTCAGGGGCCGGCTCCTATAATTCACCCCTCCACTTT.

This clone has just a few counts. The V call is TRBV4-1, the J call TRBJ2-7, with TRBD1 identical over 10 bases. The CDR3 extends over 16 amino acids. Germline V gene lookup returns CDR1 MGHRA and CDR2 YSYEKL. V was pared by 0 bases and J by 4 bases, with 6 bases of the junction left unmatched. CDR3 sequence reads: CASSQEFGGQGYEQYF. The CDR3 DNA sequence: TGCGCCAGCAGCCAAGAATTTGGGGGACAGGGGTACGAGCAGTACTTC.

The J gene is TRBJ1-2, the V gene TRBV19; D may be TRBD1 (5 bases). CDR3 length equals 14 residues. V dropped 5 bases and J dropped 5 bases, with 15 bases sitting between them. Germline V gene sequence: CDR1 LNHDA, CDR2 SQIVND (reference sequence). CDR3 sequence (DNA): TGTGCCAGTAGTTCGGGGGGACTGATGTATGGCTACACCTTC. It yields the protein CASSSGGLMYGYTF.

This clone was observed a few times. V gene TRBV30 combines with J gene TRBJ2-3; D is ambiguous. The CDR3 has 12 residues. CDR1 is GTSNPN and CDR2 is SVGIG in the germline V gene (reference sequence). With 2 bases removed from V and 4 bases from J, the gap between germline ends came to 7 bases. CDR3 nucleotides: TGTGCCTGGAGTATGGGCGCAGATACGCAGTATTTT. As protein: CAWSMGADTQYF. Looking up the rest from reference TRBV30 and TRBJ2-3 gives the full variable domain: SQTIHQWPATLVQPVGSPLSLECTVEGTSNPNLYWYRQAAGRGLQLLFYSVGIGQISSEVPQNLSASRPQDRQFILSSKKLLLSDSGFYLCAWSMGADTQYFGPGTRLTVL.

This clone has more than one count but fewer than ten. The chain joins TRBV19 to TRBJ2-7; a weak D match, TRBD2 (5 bases). The CDR3 is 13 amino acids. CDR1 and CDR2 (germline): LNHDA, SQIVND (reference sequence). The V and J ends lost 3 bases and 5 bases respectively, with 11 bases between them. The CDR3 region is CASSIGGFNEQYF. DNA of the CDR3: TGTGCCAGTAGTATCGGAGGTTTTAACGAGCAGTACTTC.

This sequence joins TRBV2 and TRBJ2-3, with unresolved D. The V end was cut by 3 bases, the J end by 6 bases, with 4 bases between. The CDR3 has 11 residues. Germline lookup yields CDR1 SNHLY and CDR2 FYNNEI. The CDR3 nucleotides read TGTGCCAGCAGTGATGCGGATACGCAGTATTTT. It is translated as CASSDADTQYF.

This chain joins TRBV7-9 and TRBJ1-5; TRBD1 matches at 7 bases. V gave up 5 bases and J gave up 5 bases; unmatched junction bases: 6. This CDR3 contains 14 residues. The germline CDR1 and CDR2 sequences are SEHNR and FQNEAQ (reference sequence). CDR3 region: CASSPGTVDQPQHF. CDR3 sequence (DNA): TGTGCCAGCAGCCCCGGGACAGTCGATCAGCCCCAGCATTTT. The variable domain in full, completed from reference TRBV7-9 and TRBJ1-5, reads DTGVSQNPRHKITKRGQNVTFRCDPISEHNRLYWYRQTLGQGPEFLTYFQNEAQLEKSRLLSDRFSAERPKGSFSTLEIQRTEQGDSAMYLCASSPGTVDQPQHFGDGTRLSIL.

The J gene is TRBJ2-2, the V gene TRBV4-3; 9 nucleotides match TRBD2. V lost 3 bases to trimming and J lost 4 bases; unmatched junction nucleotides: 3. The CDR3 has 15 residues. The germline gives CDR1 LGHNA, CDR2 YSLEER. In nucleotides, the CDR3 is TGCGCCAGCAGCCAGGGGACTAGCAGCACCGGGGAGCTGTTTTTT. Translating it yields CASSQGTSSTGELFF.

This clone was detected only once. The CDR3 DNA reads TGCGCCAGCAGCCAAGTGACGGGATCTAACTATGGCTACACCTTC. Encoded protein: CASSQVTGSNYGYTF. The chain couples TRBV4-1 to TRBJ1-2; D ambiguous. Germline V gene data show CDR1 as MGHRA and CDR2 as YSYEKL. The CDR3 extends over 15 amino acids. Trimming stripped 1 base from V and 0 bases from J, with 9 bases between.

Relative to its sample, this clone is medium-sized. The chain couples TRBV6-5 to TRBJ1-5; TRBD1 matches at 11 bases. The CDR3 covers 15 residues. Germline V gene lookup returns CDR1 MNHEY and CDR2 SVGAGI. V trimming: 5 bases; J trimming: 11 bases; junction bases outside the gene matches: 11. This chain's CDR3 is CASSPGTGGVIAQHF. Written as DNA, the CDR3 is TGTGCCAGCAGTCCCGGGACAGGGGGAGTTATTGCCCAGCATTTT.

This clone occurred a few times. The chain recombines TRBV29-1 with TRBJ2-7, with D maybe TRBD1 (6 bases). CDR3 length: 13 residues. V dropped 4 bases and J dropped 3 bases, with 13 bases sitting between them. In germline, CDR1 is SQVTM, CDR2 ANQGSEA. CDR3 region: CSVVGGEHYEQYF. CDR3 DNA: TGCAGCGTTGTTGGGGGCGAACACTACGAGCAGTACTTC.

The chain combines TRBV27 with TRBJ1-1; no reliable D call. In germline, CDR1 is MNHEY, CDR2 SMNVEV (reference sequence). This CDR3 contains 14 residues. Trimming removed 6 bases from V and 4 bases from J, with 15 bases in between. DNA for the CDR3: TGTGCCAGCAGCCTGAACTTAGCGGGCACTGAAGCTTTCTTT. Protein sequence: CASSLNLAGTEAFF.

This chain uses TRBV4-3 with TRBJ2-2, with TRBD1 identical over 9 bases. This CDR3 has 15 amino acids. Germline V CDR1 and CDR2: LGHNA, YSLEER. The junction had 2 bases not matched to a gene; V was cut back by 1 base and J by 5 bases. CDR3 loop: CASSQGTGVTGELFF. CDR3 bases: TGCGCCAGCAGCCAAGGGACAGGGGTTACCGGGGAGCTGTTTTTT.

The chain recombines TRBV19 with TRBJ2-5, with a possible D match to TRBD1 (5 bases). The ends were cut back, 3 bases at V and 1 base at J, with 9 bases in the middle. The CDR3 has 14 residues. The germline CDR1 and CDR2 sequences are LNHDA and SQIVND (reference sequence). The CDR3 loop reads CASSIWGSQETQYF. Here the CDR3 DNA reads TGTGCCAGTAGTATCTGGGGCAGCCAAGAGACCCAGTACTTC.

This chain joins TRBV27 and TRBJ1-1; D not resolved. CDR1 is MNHEY, CDR2 SMNVEV, per germline (reference sequence). This CDR3 contains 14 residues. V lost 0 bases, J lost 7 bases, and 12 bases lay in between. CDR3 sequence: CASSLSSGTVEAFF. The CDR3 nucleotides are TGTGCCAGCAGTTTATCGAGTGGAACAGTTGAAGCTTTCTTT.

This chain joins TRBV7-8 and TRBJ2-3, with 9 positions matching TRBD2. The CDR3 is 18 amino acids. Germline CDR1 and CDR2: SGHVS and FQNEAQ. The V gene end was trimmed by 5 bases and the J gene end by 0 bases; junction bases not matched to a gene: 12. The CDR3 DNA is TGTGCCAGCAGCCGGATTAGCGGGGGTGATACTAGCACAGATACGCAGTATTTT. Protein product: CASSRISGGDTSTDTQYF.